The entry that follows covers one T cell receptor (beta chain) sequence. The sample originates from a study of T cells in Graves' hyperthyroidism and ophthalmopathy. Germline V gene sequence: CDR1 LGHDT, CDR2 YNNKEL (reference sequence). This CDR3 contains 15 residues. J gave up 0 bases and V 1 base, and 0 bases lay outside the gene matches. The TCR beta CDR3 regions underwent amplification using RNA transcripts as the source. TCR CDR3 regions were first amplified by RT-PCR with HTBI primers. In TCRdb, the multiplex PCR reads were re-called with MiXCR into one record per CDR3 protein. The sample has 600,000 to 650,000 distinct CDR3 sequences, about 20% seen once.

The chain combines TRBV3-1 with TRBJ1-3; 7 bases line up with TRBD1. Material: blood. The sequence was collected from a man aged 25 to 40 with Graves' ophthalmopathy. CDR3 amino acids: CASSQGDSSGNTIYF. CDR3 nucleotides: TGTGCCAGCAGCCAAGGGGACAGCTCTGGAAACACCATATATTTT.